The rows below give T cell receptor beta chains drawn from one sample of a study of neurological immune-mediated disorders. TCRdb called the 5' RACE reads again in MiXCR, with one record for every CDR3 protein. The sample records 55,000 or so distinct CDR3 sequences, under 4.5% being singletons. What was sequenced was CD4+ T cells from blood. The origin of the receptors is a woman between 40 and 50 years old with multiple sclerosis. The CDR3 runs from the conserved cysteine through the conserved F or W. The D gene is left open where the match is weak. The size of a clone is reported for some rows only, either as once, few or many, or as a class for expanded clones.

TRBV12-3/TRBV12-4	TRBJ1-1	NA	many	CASSILNTEAFF
TRBV20-1	TRBJ1-5	TRBD1	many	CSAGTGGHQPQHF
TRBV6-5	TRBJ1-1	NA	many	CASGTAYTEAFF
TRBV20-1	TRBJ1-5	NA	many	CSAIRGDQPQHF
TRBV5-5	TRBJ2-1	NA	many	CASSLAGDLEFF
TRBV18	TRBJ2-7	NA	many	CASSPGQSYEQYF
TRBV20-1	TRBJ2-7	NA	many	CSACREDEQYF
TRBV9	TRBJ2-7	TRBD2	many	CASSVGSGRDEQYF
TRBV7-2	TRBJ1-4	NA	many	CASSFSPTNEKLFF
TRBV7-6	TRBJ2-1	NA	many	CASSEHNEQFF
TRBV20-1	TRBJ1-1	TRBD1	many	CSAGQGVTEAFF
TRBV5-1	TRBJ1-4	NA	many	CASSLGLSGRTDEKLFF
TRBV13	TRBJ1-2	NA	many	CASSLGRSYGYTF
TRBV18	TRBJ1-2	NA	many	CASSPPAGLQGYTF
TRBV12-3/TRBV12-4	TRBJ1-5	NA	many	CASSLGQFWGNQPQHF
TRBV11-2	TRBJ1-1	NA	NA	CASSLGDGDTEAFF
TRBV14	TRBJ1-2	NA	many	CASSRGGPNYGYTF
TRBV10-3	TRBJ2-3	TRBD1	many	CAIRNRDRQDTQYF
TRBV10-3	TRBJ2-2	TRBD1	many	CAISERTGGTTGELFF
TRBV5-1	TRBJ2-7	NA	many	CASSLRAETYEQYF